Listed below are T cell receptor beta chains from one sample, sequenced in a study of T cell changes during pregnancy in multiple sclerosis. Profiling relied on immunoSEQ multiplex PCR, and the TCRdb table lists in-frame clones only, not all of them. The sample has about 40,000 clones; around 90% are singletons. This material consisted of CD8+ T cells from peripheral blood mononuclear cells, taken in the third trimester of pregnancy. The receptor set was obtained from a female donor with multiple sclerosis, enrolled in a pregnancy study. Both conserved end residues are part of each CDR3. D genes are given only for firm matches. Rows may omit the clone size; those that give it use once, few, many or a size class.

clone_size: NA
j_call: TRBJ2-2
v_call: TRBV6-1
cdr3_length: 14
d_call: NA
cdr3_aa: CASRAGTLTGELFF
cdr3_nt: TGTGCCAGCAGAGCCGGGACACTCACCGGGGAGCTGTTTTTT

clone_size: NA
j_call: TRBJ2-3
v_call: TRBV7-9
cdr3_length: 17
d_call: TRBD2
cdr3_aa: CASSATGTSASTDTQYF
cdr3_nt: TGTGCCAGCAGCGCCACTGGGACTAGCGCCTCCACAGATACGCAGTATTTT

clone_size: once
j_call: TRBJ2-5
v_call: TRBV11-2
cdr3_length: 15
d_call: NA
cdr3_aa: CASSLNGREQETQYF
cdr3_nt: TGTGCCAGCAGCTTAAACGGGAGAGAACAAGAGACCCAGTACTTC

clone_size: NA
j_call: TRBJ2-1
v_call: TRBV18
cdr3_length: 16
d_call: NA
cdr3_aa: CASSPPAANMTLEQFF
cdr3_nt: TGTGCCAGCTCACCACCGGCAGCGAATATGACGTTGGAGCAGTTCTTC

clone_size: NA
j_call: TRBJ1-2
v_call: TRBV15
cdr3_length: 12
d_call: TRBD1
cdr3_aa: CATRDRGDGYTF
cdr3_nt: TGTGCCACCCGAGACAGGGGGGATGGCTACACCTTC

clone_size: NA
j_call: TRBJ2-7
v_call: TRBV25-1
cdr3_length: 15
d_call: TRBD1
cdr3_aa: CASSVPGTGGYEQYF
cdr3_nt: TGTGCCAGCAGTGTCCCCGGGACAGGGGGCTACGAGCAGTACTTC

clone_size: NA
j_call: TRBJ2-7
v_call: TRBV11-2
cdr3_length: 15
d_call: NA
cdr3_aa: CASSLGEITSYEQYF
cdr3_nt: TGTGCCAGCAGCTTAGGGGAGATCACATCCTACGAGCAGTACTTC

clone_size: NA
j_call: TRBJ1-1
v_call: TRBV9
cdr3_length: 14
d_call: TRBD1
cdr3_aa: CASSPRDSNTEAFF
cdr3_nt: TGTGCCAGCAGCCCCCGGGACAGTAACACTGAAGCTTTCTTT

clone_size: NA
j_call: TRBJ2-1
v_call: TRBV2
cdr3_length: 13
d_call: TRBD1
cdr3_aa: CASTGQVMNEQFF
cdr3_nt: TGTGCCAGCACGGGACAGGTCATGAATGAGCAGTTCTTC

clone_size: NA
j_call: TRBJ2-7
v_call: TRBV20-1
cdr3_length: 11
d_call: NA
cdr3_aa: CSAPQDMEQYF
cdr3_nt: TGCAGTGCTCCACAGGACATGGAGCAGTACTTC

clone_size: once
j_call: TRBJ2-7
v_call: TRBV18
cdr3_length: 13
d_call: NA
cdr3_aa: CASSPPLSYEQYF
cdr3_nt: TGTGCCAGCTCACCACCCCTGTCCTACGAGCAGTACTTC

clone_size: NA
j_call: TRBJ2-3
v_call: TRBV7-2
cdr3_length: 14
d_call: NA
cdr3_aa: CASSLLAATDTQYF
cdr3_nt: TGTGCCAGCAGCTTATTGGCAGCGACAGATACGCAGTATTTT

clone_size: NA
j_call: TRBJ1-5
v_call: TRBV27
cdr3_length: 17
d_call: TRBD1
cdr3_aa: CASSLSRTGMGNQPQHF
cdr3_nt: TGTGCCAGCAGTTTGTCCCGGACAGGGATGGGCAATCAGCCCCAGCATTTT

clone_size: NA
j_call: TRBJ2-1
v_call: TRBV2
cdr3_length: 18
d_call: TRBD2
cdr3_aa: CASSPTPGTSGEDGEQFF
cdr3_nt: TGTGCCAGCAGCCCCACTCCCGGGACTAGCGGGGAGGATGGTGAGCAGTTCTTC

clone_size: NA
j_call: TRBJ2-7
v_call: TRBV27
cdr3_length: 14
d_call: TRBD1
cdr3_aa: CASSPGTGPYEQYF
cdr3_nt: TGTGCCAGCAGCCCCGGGACAGGGCCCTACGAGCAGTACTTC

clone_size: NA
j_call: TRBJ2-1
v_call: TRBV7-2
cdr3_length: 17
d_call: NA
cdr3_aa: CASSLGGAQSSYNEQFF
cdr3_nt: TGTGCCAGCAGCTTGGGAGGAGCGCAGAGCTCCTACAATGAGCAGTTCTTC

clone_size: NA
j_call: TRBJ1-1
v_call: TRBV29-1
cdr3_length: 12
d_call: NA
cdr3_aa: CSVEGGNPEAFF
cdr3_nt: TGCAGCGTTGAAGGCGGGAACCCTGAAGCTTTCTTT

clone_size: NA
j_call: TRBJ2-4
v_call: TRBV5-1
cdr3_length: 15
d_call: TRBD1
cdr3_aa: CASSPRDRGLHIQYF
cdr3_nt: TGCGCCAGCAGCCCCCGGGACAGGGGGTTGCACATTCAGTACTTC